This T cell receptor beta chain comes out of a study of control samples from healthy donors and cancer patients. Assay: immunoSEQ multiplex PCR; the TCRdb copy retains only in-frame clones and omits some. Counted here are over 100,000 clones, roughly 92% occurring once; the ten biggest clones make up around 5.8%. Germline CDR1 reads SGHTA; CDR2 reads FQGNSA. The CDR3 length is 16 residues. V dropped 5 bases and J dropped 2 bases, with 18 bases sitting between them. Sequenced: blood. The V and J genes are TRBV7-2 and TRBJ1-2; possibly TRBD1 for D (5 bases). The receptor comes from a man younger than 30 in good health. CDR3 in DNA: TGTGCCAGCAGCACCCGGGACCTCCCTTTAAACTATGGCTACACCTTC. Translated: CASSTRDLPLNYGYTF.